The TCR beta chain under discussion was sequenced for a study of CD8 T cells in Susac syndrome. Study-level points and caveats: Clonal expansion was not observed in the Susac syndrome CD4+ T cell repertoires.

Comments on this clonotype: Its antigen is still unknown.

The T cells that were sequenced for TCR beta were CD8+ and CD4+ cells from blood. TEMRA cells were FACS-enriched, unlike CD8+ and CD4+ T cells, which were negatively isolated. The RNA, about 0.45 to 1 ug, was put through reverse transcription using random hexamers. TCRdb recomputed calls from the immunoSEQ multiplex PCR reads with MiXCR, one row per CDR3 protein. The sample shows a few hundred thousand distinct CDR3 sequences, about 95% of them seen only once. Specimen: CD4+ T cells from PBMCs. This sequence was found in a human donor with Susac syndrome.

CDR3: CSARDPRQGWSGTEAFF. The CDR3 DNA reads as TGCAGTGCTAGAGACCCGCGACAGGGCTGGTCGGGAACTGAAGCTTTCTTT. The chain joins TRBV20-1 to TRBJ1-1, with 7 bases that match TRBD1. The CDR3 contains 17 residues. The germline V gene has CDR1 DFQATT and CDR2 SNEGSKA (reference sequence). V shed 0 bases, J shed 5 bases, and the junction held 15 bases outside the gene matches.